This T cell receptor (beta chain) came from a study of T cells expressing NK-cell markers (dated by TCRdb to 2018 to 2021). In the study overall: In sorted CD3+CD56+NKG2C+, CD3+CD56+NKG2C- and CD3+CD56-NKG2C+ T-cell subsets from several donors, TCR beta-chain repertoires were profiled. Among the eight sequenced donors, seven were HCMV-seropositive and one was HCMV-seronegative. The study sequenced eight donors, all healthy volunteers chosen at random: three men and five women. Libraries were sequenced as 2 x 150 bp reads on Illumina HiSeq 2000/2500, MiSeq or NextSeq.

Comments on this clonotype: Its antigen is not yet known.

HCMV serostatus was determined by detecting HCMV-specific IgG in serum with a commercial ELISA kit. Peripheral blood mononuclear cells were isolated from blood by Ficoll density gradient centrifugation. Sequenced using an Illumina HiSeq 2000. 5'RACE template switching, by which a universal primer site and unique molecular identifiers were added, was used to make TCR beta cDNA libraries. cDNA synthesis was primed from the TCR beta constant segment, followed by two successive PCR amplification steps. The authors' analysis ran thus. MIGEC was used to demultiplex reads and group the reads by UMI, and MiTCR was used to assemble and quantify clonotypes. To exclude erroneous sequences, any TCR cDNA sequence not supported by at least two reads was discarded. The tcR package was used for downstream repertoire analysis, and clonotypes were matched across fractions by CDR3 nucleotide sequence plus V segment. VDJmatch was used to annotate antigen specificity against VDJdb, with one amino acid substitution in CDR3 permitted. One entry per CDR3 protein sequence results from the TCRdb reprocessing of the reads, with DNA left out. TCRdb, not the authors, supplied the V and J calls. The record for this sample contains 150,000 or so distinct CDR3 sequences. The ten largest account for approximately 35% of the sample.

The paper's findings and limits, for the study overall: Whether the expanded NKG2C-expressing T cell clones were specific for HCMV antigens remained unclear. In 5 to 7 donors, the dominant CD3+CD56+NKG2C+ clonotypes were found to rank among the top 10 CD8+ clonotypes and to make up 1.0-7.0% of CD8+ T cells. Those dominant clonotypes were again the most abundant among CD3+CD56-NKG2C+ cells in a few donors, at about 25-60.1%.

Reading from cysteine to phenylalanine, the CDR3 counts 16 amino acids. No DNA appears here. Sequences SGHRS (CDR1) and YFSETQ (CDR2) are obtained from the germline V gene. This chain joins TRBV5-1 to TRBJ2-3; checking the TCRdb D call of TRBD2 is not possible without DNA. The sequenced sample was blood T cells: a sorted CD56 or NKG2C T cell subset, CD4+ or CD8+ T cells, or bulk PBMC T cells (not recorded which). This TCR was sampled from a woman aged 45-65 years in good health. Donor details come from another sample of the same person, matched by shared clones. CDR3 sequence: CASSPWGGSSVDTQYF.